One sample yielded the 20 T cell receptor beta chains listed below, sequenced in a study of follicular helper T cells after annual influenza vaccination. Time point defined: 2015-2016 season, 7 days after influenza vaccination. Clones were read by immunoSEQ multiplex PCR, and TCRdb kept only the in-frame ones, dropping some. The data show approximately 7,400 clones, around four fifths seen once. Sequenced material: CXCR5+ CD38- circulating T follicular helper cells from blood, taken 7 days after influenza vaccination. Described subset: circulating Tfh, non-naive CD4+CXCR5+PD-1+ (ICOS+CD38+ or ICOS-CD38-). The source of these receptors is an adult who received the influenza vaccine.

This clone was observed a few times. V and J are TRBV9 and TRBJ2-2, with a weak D call TRBD1 (7 bases). CDR1 SGDLS and CDR2 YYNGEE come from the germline V gene. The CDR3 spans 14 residues. V shed 7 bases and J shed 5 bases, with 15 bases lying between them. CDR3 residues: CASSHRGGTGELFF. CDR3 nucleotides: TGTGCCAGCTCCCACAGGGGAGGAACCGGGGAGCTGTTTTTT.

This clone occurred once. The chain links TRBV15 to TRBJ2-5, with D unresolved. Looked up from germline, CDR1 is LNHNV and CDR2 is YYDKDF (reference sequence). Trimming removed 7 bases from V and 0 bases from J, with 12 bases in between. This CDR3 has 14 amino acids. The CDR3 spells CATKGGAYQETQYF. The DNA of the CDR3 is TGTGCCACCAAGGGTGGAGCGTACCAAGAGACCCAGTACTTC.

The V and J genes are TRBV2 and TRBJ2-3; 8 bases are shared with TRBD1. Trimming took 5 bases from V and 3 from J; bases not matched to a gene: 7. Germline loops: CDR1 SNHLY, CDR2 FYNNEI. There are 15 residues in the CDR3. CDR3 residues: CASSYTGGRTDTQYF. The DNA for the CDR3 is TGTGCCAGCAGTTATACAGGGGGGCGGACAGATACGCAGTATTTT.

This clone has only one observation. The rearrangement uses TRBV7-3 and TRBJ2-1; 8 nucleotides line up with TRBD2. The CDR3 covers 16 residues. V lost 3 bases to trimming and J lost 9 bases; unmatched junction nucleotides: 13. CDR1 and CDR2 from the germline V gene are SGHTA and FQGTGA. The CDR3 reads CASSFVAGAGVREQFF. The CDR3, as DNA: TGTGCCAGCAGCTTTGTGGCAGGAGCGGGAGTACGTGAGCAGTTCTTC.

V and J are TRBV18 and TRBJ2-5; 7 nucleotides match TRBD1. The CDR3 is made up of 14 amino acids. CDR1 and CDR2 from the germline V gene are KGHSH and LQKENI. Trimming removed 3 bases from V and 3 bases from J; junction bases left unmatched: 4. The CDR3 DNA reads as TGTGCCAGCTCACCTCGGACAGGAGAAGAGACCCAGTACTTC. Protein: CASSPRTGEETQYF.

V gene TRBV5-1 combines with J gene TRBJ2-1; 7 nucleotides match TRBD1. Germline V CDR1 and CDR2: SGHRS, YFSETQ. This CDR3 has 15 amino acids. Trimming at V came to 2 bases and at J to 2 bases, leaving 4 bases not matched to a gene. CDR3 residues: CASSFRTGAYNEQFF. CDR3 sequence (DNA): TGCGCCAGCAGCTTCCGGACAGGCGCCTACAATGAGCAGTTCTTC.

The chain recombines TRBV7-9 with TRBJ1-4; D gene unclear. V lost 7 bases, J lost 0 bases, and 9 bases lay in between. CDR3 length: 14 amino acids. Per germline, CDR1 SEHNR and CDR2 FQNEAQ (reference sequence). Here the CDR3 DNA reads TGTGCCAGCACCCTAAGTGCAACTAATGAAAAACTGTTTTTT. Its translation is CASTLSATNEKLFF.

The chain uses TRBV5-1 and TRBJ2-2; no firm D call. The V end lost 4 bases, the J end lost 4 bases, and 11 bases lay between the germline ends. Germline-derived CDR1 and CDR2 are SGHRS and YFSETQ. The CDR3 runs 14 residues. The CDR3 loop is CASSLESATGELFF. The CDR3 DNA is TGCGCCAGCAGCCTGGAGTCGGCCACCGGGGAGCTGTTTTTT. The full variable domain, rest sourced from reference TRBV5-1 and TRBJ2-2, is KAGVTQTPRYLIKTRGQQVTLSCSPISGHRSVSWYQQTPGQGLQFLFEYFSETQRNKGNFPGRFSGRQFSNSRSEMNVSTLELGDSALYLCASSLESATGELFFGEGSRLTVL.

CDR3 in amino acids: CAWTPSSGRAGNTGELFF. In DNA, the CDR3 is TGTGCCTGGACCCCATCTAGCGGGAGGGCCGGAAACACCGGGGAGCTGTTTTTT. The rearrangement joins TRBV30 to TRBJ2-2; 12 nucleotides match TRBD2. This CDR3 has 18 amino acids. The germline V gene has CDR1 GTSNPN and CDR2 SVGIG (reference sequence). Trimming removed 4 bases from V and 2 bases from J; junction bases left unmatched: 11.

This sequence joins TRBV28 and TRBJ2-1, with 9 bases matching TRBD2. Looked up from germline, CDR1 is MDHEN and CDR2 is SYDVKM. The CDR3 totals 16 residues. With 1 base clipped from V and 12 bases from J, the junction kept 13 bases outside the gene matches. The CDR3 DNA follows: TGTGCCAGCAGTTTATTCAGACCTAGCGGGGTCCGGGGGCAGTTCTTC. Protein sequence: CASSLFRPSGVRGQFF.

This CDR3 is CASSQERTGTSYEQYF. The CDR3 DNA follows: TGCGCCAGCAGCCAAGAGAGGACAGGGACCTCCTACGAGCAGTACTTC. The rearrangement joins TRBV4-1 to TRBJ2-7; TRBD1 matches at 8 bases. Trimming removed 0 bases from V and 0 bases from J; junction bases left unmatched: 4. The CDR3 runs 16 residues. Looked up from germline, CDR1 is MGHRA and CDR2 is YSYEKL.

This clone was detected only once. The chain uses TRBV18 and TRBJ1-3, with D perhaps matching TRBD1 (6 bases). Germline lookup yields CDR1 KGHSH and CDR2 LQKENI. Between the trimmed V and J ends, which lost 4 bases and 0 bases, there was a span of 7 bases. The CDR3 length is 14 residues. CDR3 region: CASSQQGSGNTIYF. As DNA, the CDR3 is TGTGCCAGCTCACAACAGGGCTCTGGAAACACCATATATTTT.

This clone was seen only a few times. The chain couples TRBV9 to TRBJ2-7, with D possibly being TRBD1 (6 bases). This CDR3 contains 15 residues. V was clipped by 0 bases and J by 3 bases, with 13 bases between them. Per germline, CDR1 SGDLS and CDR2 YYNGEE. The CDR3 sequence is CASSVGAGDNYEQYF. Here the CDR3 DNA reads TGTGCCAGCAGCGTAGGGGCAGGGGACAACTACGAGCAGTACTTC.

The chain is built from TRBV27 and TRBJ2-1; 7 bases agree with TRBD2. Germline values: CDR1 MNHEY, CDR2 SMNVEV (reference sequence). This CDR3 has 15 amino acids. J lost 8 bases, V lost 2 bases, and 9 bases had no gene match. The CDR3 protein is CASSLSPTSTYEQFF. The CDR3 DNA follows: TGTGCCAGCAGTTTAAGTCCGACTAGCACCTATGAGCAGTTCTTC.

A single count supports this clone. V usage is TRBV28 and J usage is TRBJ2-2; 11 bases match TRBD2. This CDR3 region has 17 residues. The V gene's germline CDR1 is MDHEN and CDR2 SYDVKM. V gave up 5 bases and J gave up 4 bases; unmatched junction bases: 9. CDR3 DNA: TGTGCCAGCAGTCCTTTAGCGGGAGGGCCTAGCACCGGGGAGCTGTTTTTT. This gives the protein CASSPLAGGPSTGELFF.

The chain joins TRBV5-1 to TRBJ2-3; D remains ambiguous. CDR1 and CDR2 (germline): SGHRS, YFSETQ. CDR3 length: 15 amino acids. Trimming stripped 4 bases from V and 2 bases from J, with 14 bases between. The CDR3 loop reads CASSQQNTDTDTQYF. The CDR3 DNA sequence: TGCGCCAGCAGCCAACAGAACACAGACACAGATACGCAGTATTTT.

The V gene is TRBV7-3, the J gene TRBJ2-5, with 9 bases lining up with TRBD2. Germline CDR1 is SGHTA and CDR2 is FQGTGA. This CDR3 has 17 amino acids. V was pared by 3 bases and J by 5 bases, with 13 bases of the junction left unmatched. The CDR3 loop is CASSFDSGGRAGETQYF. The DNA for the CDR3 is TGTGCCAGCAGCTTTGATTCCGGCGGGAGGGCCGGGGAGACCCAGTACTTC. Looking up the rest from reference TRBV7-3 and TRBJ2-5 gives the full variable domain: GAGVSQTPSNKVTEKGKYVELRCDPISGHTALYWYRQSLGQGPEFLIYFQGTGAADDSGLPNDRFFAVRPEGSVSTLKIQRTERGDSAVYLCASSFDSGGRAGETQYFGPGTRLLVL.

The chain recombines TRBV28 with TRBJ1-1; perhaps TRBD1 as D (6 bases). The CDR3 spans 15 residues. The germline V gene encodes CDR1 MDHEN and CDR2 SYDVKM. Trimming stripped 5 bases from V and 1 base from J, with 14 bases between. The CDR3 coding sequence is TGTGCCAGCAGTCCGGGGGGCGACGGGAACACTGAAGCTTTCTTT. This encodes CASSPGGDGNTEAFF.

The chain links TRBV15 to TRBJ2-7, with D uncertain. Germline loops: CDR1 LNHNV, CDR2 YYDKDF (reference sequence). The CDR3 has 15 amino acids. The V end was cut by 0 bases, the J end by 0 bases, with 9 bases between. The CDR3 sequence: CATSRDPLNSYEQYF. The DNA for the CDR3 is TGTGCCACCAGCAGAGACCCCCTCAACTCCTACGAGCAGTACTTC.

The V gene is TRBV5-1, the J gene TRBJ1-2, with D perhaps TRBD1 (6 bases). With 4 bases removed from V and 1 base from J, the gap between germline ends came to 17 bases. Germline V gene lookup returns CDR1 SGHRS and CDR2 YFSETQ. This CDR3 has 16 amino acids. CDR3 nucleotides: TGCGCCAGCAGCCAACCGACAGGCCGGGGTAACTATGGCTACACCTTC. It codes for CASSQPTGRGNYGYTF.